The next 13 T cell receptor beta chains were all read from a single sample in a study of circulating and synovial CD4+ cells in juvenile arthritis. Measured with immunoSEQ multiplex PCR; TCRdb has only the in-frame clones, and not every one. The sample comprises around 2,700 clones, 90% of which are singletons, and around 3.5% rests with the top ten. The sample taken for sequencing was HLA-DR+ CD4+ T cells from blood. Subset defined: circulating pathogenic-like lymphocytes, sorted as HLA-DR+CD14-CD3+CD4+CD25low/- blood T cells. The receptor set was obtained from a human donor with juvenile idiopathic arthritis.

The chain is built from TRBV5-1 and TRBJ2-3; weak D call: TRBD1 (6 bases). Germline loops: CDR1 SGHRS, CDR2 YFSETQ. V was trimmed by 2 bases and J by 5 bases, leaving 15 bases between them. This CDR3 comprises 15 residues. CDR3 sequence: CASSFRDISVDTQYF. CDR3 coding DNA: TGCGCCAGCAGCTTCCGGGACATCTCGGTAGATACGCAGTATTTT.

The V and J genes are TRBV7-2 and TRBJ1-6, with D possibly being TRBD1 (5 bases). The germline V and J ends were trimmed by 1 base and 5 bases, with 9 bases remaining between them. The CDR3 runs 15 residues. Germline assignment: CDR1 SGHTA and CDR2 FQGNSA. The CDR3 coding sequence is TGTGCCAGCAGCTTAGTCAGGGCCCATAATTCACCCCTCCACTTT. Protein: CASSLVRAHNSPLHF. The full variable domain, with the rest looked up from reference TRBV7-2 and TRBJ1-6, is GAGVSQSPSNKVTEKGKDVELRCDPISGHTALYWYRQSLGQGLEFLIYFQGNSAPDKSGLPSDRFSAERTGGSVSTLTIQRTQQEDSAVYLCASSLVRAHNSPLHFGNGTRLTVT.

The chain couples TRBV18 to TRBJ1-5, with 8 bases that match TRBD1. V lost 3 bases to trimming and J lost 6 bases; unmatched junction nucleotides: 7. Per the germline V gene, CDR1 is KGHSH and CDR2 is LQKENI. The CDR3 has 15 amino acids. The CDR3 bases are TGTGCCAGCTCACCGGGTCAGGGGGCTAGTCAGCCCCAGCATTTT. Translating gives CASSPGQGASQPQHF.

The chain links TRBV18 to TRBJ1-5; D is perhaps TRBD1 (5 bases). V was clipped by 2 bases and J by 3 bases, with 11 bases between them. Looked up from germline, CDR1 is KGHSH and CDR2 is LQKENI. This CDR3 is 15 amino acids long. The CDR3 spells CASSPVDSYNQPQHF. The CDR3 nucleotides are TGTGCCAGCTCACCAGTCGACAGCTACAATCAGCCCCAGCATTTT. The complete variable domain, with remaining parts taken from reference TRBV18 and TRBJ1-5, reads NAGVMQNPRHLVRRRGQEARLRCSPMKGHSHVYWYRQLPEEGLKFMVYLQKENIIDESGMPKERFSAEFPKEGPSILRIQQVVRGDSAAYFCASSPVDSYNQPQHFGDGTRLSIL.

The chain uses TRBV28 and TRBJ1-1; D may be TRBD1 (5 bases). This CDR3 has 16 amino acids. The germline V and J ends were trimmed by 5 bases and 4 bases, with 20 bases remaining between them. Germline assignment: CDR1 MDHEN and CDR2 SYDVKM. As DNA, the CDR3 is TGTGCCAGCAGTGTACAGCGTCGCGGGGGGGGCACTGAAGCTTTCTTT. This translates into CASSVQRRGGGTEAFF.

This chain joins TRBV6-1 and TRBJ1-4; D is possibly TRBD1 (6 bases). Germline lookup yields CDR1 MNHNS and CDR2 SASEGT. The CDR3 loop spans 16 amino acids. V dropped 4 bases and J dropped 6 bases, with 18 bases sitting between them. The CDR3 DNA follows: TGTGCCAGCAGTGTCACGGGGAGGGGGGCGGATGAAAAACTGTTTTTT. Translation gives CASSVTGRGADEKLFF.

The chain employs TRBV6-1 and TRBJ1-1; D may be TRBD1 (6 bases). Germline CDR1 reads MNHNS; CDR2 reads SASEGT. Deletions cut 3 bases from V and 0 bases from J, with 11 bases between. CDR3 length: 15 residues. The CDR3 loop reads CASSDHGQLNTEAFF. CDR3 sequence (DNA): TGTGCCAGCAGTGATCATGGACAGTTGAACACTGAAGCTTTCTTT.

The chain combines TRBV11-2 with TRBJ2-3; 7 nucleotides align to TRBD1. Trimming took 1 base from V and 2 from J; bases not matched to a gene: 6. This CDR3 has 16 residues. Germline V gene data show CDR1 as SGHAT and CDR2 as FQNNGV. CDR3 DNA: TGTGCCAGCAGCTTAGTAGGGGGCTCCCCCACAGATACGCAGTATTTT. Its protein product is CASSLVGGSPTDTQYF.

The J gene is TRBJ1-5, the V gene TRBV4-3; D gene uncertain. This CDR3 region has 16 residues. CDR1 is LGHNA and CDR2 is YSLEER in the germline V gene. V lost 3 bases to trimming and J lost 2 bases, with 14 bases between them. In DNA form, the CDR3 reads TGCGCCAGCAGCCACAATACGGGTATGGGCAATCAGCCCCAGCATTTT. Its translation is CASSHNTGMGNQPQHF.

V usage is TRBV18 and J usage is TRBJ1-1, with 7 bases that match TRBD1. With V trimmed by 0 bases and J by 7 bases, 8 bases remained unmatched. Per germline, CDR1 KGHSH and CDR2 LQKENI. The length of the CDR3 is 15 residues. The CDR3 region has the DNA TGTGCCAGCTCACCACCCATGAGGGGGCAAGGTGAAGCTTTCTTT. Protein: CASSPPMRGQGEAFF.

The V gene is TRBV11-2, the J gene TRBJ1-4; 10 nucleotides match TRBD1. Germline V gene data show CDR1 as SGHAT and CDR2 as FQNNGV. CDR3 length: 15 residues. After removal of 7 bases from V and 8 bases from J, the junction contained 10 bases not matched to a gene. CDR3 residues: CASTLATGGEEKLFF. CDR3 in DNA: TGTGCCAGCACCCTAGCGACAGGGGGCGAGGAAAAACTGTTTTTT.

Of note for this clone: One end of the junction fails to match germline, which may point to a read error. This sample includes further DNA sequences coding for the same CDR3. V gene TRBV19 combines with J gene TRBJ1-6, with 7 bases identical to TRBD1. The CDR3 covers 16 residues. Per germline, CDR1 LNHDA and CDR2 SQIVND (reference sequence). Here the CDR3 DNA reads TGTGCCAGTAGTATCTCCGGGACAGCTACTAATTCCCCCCTCCACTTT. Protein product: CASSISGTATNSPLHF. The entire variable domain, with the rest obtained from reference TRBV19 and TRBJ1-6, is as follows: DGGITQSPKYLFRKEGQNVTLSCEQNLNHDAMYWYRQDPGQGLRLIYYSQIVNDFQKGDIAEGYSVSREKKESFPLTVTSAQKNPTAFYLCASSISGTATNSPLHFGNGTRLTVT.

V and J are TRBV7-9 and TRBJ1-2, with TRBD1 matching over 7 bases. V lost 5 bases to trimming and J lost 8 bases; unmatched junction nucleotides: 11. The CDR3 runs to 14 residues. Germline V gene lookup returns CDR1 SEHNR and CDR2 FQNEAQ (reference sequence). CDR3 bases: TGTGCCAGCAGCCTTGAAGGGGGCGCGGACGGCTACACCTTC. Encoded protein: CASSLEGGADGYTF.